The clone carrying this T cell receptor (beta chain) has a single count. RNA extraction was followed by reverse transcription into cDNA, which acted as the sequencing template. TCRdb's copy holds only in-frame clones and misses some; the assay was immunoSEQ multiplex PCR. The sample lists approximately 150,000 clones, over 80% occurring once. The CDR3 length is 13 residues. Between the trimmed V and J ends, which lost 10 bases and 1 base, there was a span of 11 bases. These data originate in a study of CD8+ T cells in alopecia areata. In alopecia areata patients, both lesional scalp punch biopsies and peripheral blood were collected.

The origin of this receptor is a human donor with alopecia areata. The material sequenced was CD8+ T cells sorted from blood, taken at week 0. The rearrangement uses TRBV23-1 and TRBJ1-5, with D maybe TRBD1 (5 bases). Being an ORF, TRBV23-1 has a function that is uncertain. The DNA of the CDR3 is TGCGCCACCTCCCGGGACAGCAATCAGCCCCAGCATTTT. This gives the protein CATSRDSNQPQHF.